These 30 T cell receptor beta chains were all obtained from the same sample, sequenced in a study of OX40 agonist ivuxolimab in advanced cancers. The data were produced by immunoSEQ multiplex PCR, yet TCRdb's version contains in-frame clones alone and is incomplete. This sample has about 66,000 clones; about 81% occur once, and the top ten carry over 4%. The sample was CD4+ or CD8+ T cells sorted from blood, taken in a trial of the OX40 agonist ivuxolimab. The receptors come from an adult with an advanced solid tumor such as melanoma, head and neck, liver or kidney cancer.

This chain joins TRBV19 and TRBJ2-2; 7 bases are shared with TRBD1. The CDR3 contains 10 residues. Germline V gene sequence: CDR1 LNHDA, CDR2 SQIVND (reference sequence). CDR3 amino acids: CATGHGELFF. Here the CDR3 DNA reads TGTGCGACAGGGCACGGGGAGCTGTTTTTT. Together with reference TRBV19 and TRBJ2-2, the CDR3 gives the full variable domain: DGGITQSPKYLFRKEGQNVTLSCEQNLNHDAMYWYRQDPGQGLRLIYYSQIVNDFQKGDIAEGYSVSREKKESFPLTVTSAQKNPTAFYLCATGHGELFFGEGSRLTVL.

The chain uses TRBV5-1 and TRBJ2-1; the match to TRBD1 covers 8 bases. This CDR3 has 16 amino acids. V gave up 4 bases and J gave up 5 bases; unmatched junction bases: 11. CDR1 is SGHRS, CDR2 YFSETQ, per germline. The CDR3 loop reads CASSRRQGLVDNEQFF. For the CDR3, the DNA is TGCGCCAGCAGCCGGCGACAGGGGCTGGTGGACAATGAGCAGTTCTTC. Full variable domain (outside the CDR3, taken from reference TRBV5-1 and TRBJ2-1): KAGVTQTPRYLIKTRGQQVTLSCSPISGHRSVSWYQQTPGQGLQFLFEYFSETQRNKGNFPGRFSGRQFSNSRSEMNVSTLELGDSALYLCASSRRQGLVDNEQFFGPGTRLTVL.

The chain links TRBV5-6 to TRBJ2-5, with TRBD1 as a possible D gene (6 bases). The germline gives CDR1 SGHDT, CDR2 YYEEEE. The CDR3 runs 15 residues. Trimming shortened V by 4 bases and J by 3 bases, and 16 bases separated the two germline ends. CDR3 residues: CASSAGQPVEETQYF. The DNA for the CDR3 is TGTGCCAGCAGCGCCGGACAGCCGGTGGAAGAGACCCAGTACTTC.

The table lists this clone with a count of one. The chain uses TRBV4-2 and TRBJ1-1; D possibly corresponds to TRBD1 (5 bases). This CDR3 spans 16 amino acids. Trimming pared 1 base from V and 1 base from J, leaving 13 bases between. The V gene's germline CDR1 is LGHNA and CDR2 YNFKEQ. The CDR3 DNA reads as TGTGCCAGCAGCCAAGGGGTCAAGACAGAGAACACTGAAGCTTTCTTT. Protein sequence: CASSQGVKTENTEAFF.

The chain has TRBV29-1 and TRBJ2-3; TRBD2 matches at 10 bases. The V gene end was trimmed by 3 bases and the J gene end by 7 bases; junction bases not matched to a gene: 7. The CDR3 is 14 amino acids. From germline, CDR1 is SQVTM and CDR2 ANQGSEA. The CDR3 spells CSVDQAGGPYTQYF. CDR3 coding DNA: TGCAGCGTTGACCAAGCGGGAGGGCCCTATACGCAGTATTTT.

The chain is built from TRBV5-1 and TRBJ2-5; D unclear. With 1 base removed from V and 2 bases from J, the gap between germline ends came to 6 bases. Germline V gene lookup returns CDR1 SGHRS and CDR2 YFSETQ. This CDR3 has 13 residues. The CDR3 region has the DNA TGCGCCAGCAGCTTGTTGGGGCAAGAGACCCAGTACTTC. Protein product: CASSLLGQETQYF.

The sample holds one count of this clone. The V call is TRBV5-8, the J call TRBJ1-1, with TRBD1 matching over 8 bases. Per the germline V gene, CDR1 is SGHTS and CDR2 is YDEGEE. The CDR3 runs 15 residues. V lost 7 bases to trimming and J lost 2 bases; unmatched junction nucleotides: 10. The CDR3 spells CASQNTGGLNTEAFF. CDR3 nucleotide sequence: TGTGCCAGCCAAAATACAGGGGGATTAAACACTGAAGCTTTCTTT. Based on the CDR3 plus reference TRBV5-8 and TRBJ1-1, the full variable domain is EAGVTQSPTHLIKTRGQQATLRCSPISGHTSVYWYQQALGLGLQFLLWYDEGEERNRGNFPPRFSGRQFPNYSSELNVNALELEDSALYLCASQNTGGLNTEAFFGQGTRLTVV.

The J gene is TRBJ2-1, the V gene TRBV6-4; 14 bases match TRBD2. The trim removed 4 bases at V and 7 bases at J, leaving 0 bases unmatched. This CDR3 spans 14 amino acids. Looked up from germline, CDR1 is MRHNA and CDR2 is SNTAGT. The CDR3 is CASSGLAGGNEQFF. As DNA, the CDR3 is TGTGCCAGCAGTGGACTAGCGGGAGGGAATGAGCAGTTCTTC.

The chain is built from TRBV9 and TRBJ2-6; TRBD1 matches at 11 bases. The germline gives CDR1 SGDLS, CDR2 YYNGEE. J lost 2 bases, V lost 4 bases, and 2 bases had no gene match. The CDR3 loop spans 16 amino acids. CDR3 sequence (DNA): TGTGCCAGCAGCCGGACAGGGGGCGCTGGGGCCAACGTCCTGACTTTC. The encoded protein is CASSRTGGAGANVLTF.

The chain links TRBV11-3 to TRBJ2-1; D is possibly TRBD2 (6 bases). The CDR3 runs 12 residues. Germline V gene lookup returns CDR1 SGHNT and CDR2 YENEEA. V was clipped by 5 bases and J by 10 bases, with 12 bases between them. The CDR3 DNA reads TGTGCCAGCAGCACGGACTATCGCGAGCAGTTCTTC. Translation: CASSTDYREQFF. Variable domain in full (rest from reference TRBV11-3 and TRBJ2-1): EAGVVQSPRYKIIEKKQPVAFWCNPISGHNTLYWYLQNLGQGPELLIRYENEEAVDDSQLPKDRFSAERLKGVDSTLKIQPAELGDSAVYLCASSTDYREQFFGPGTRLTVL.

This clone appeared a few times. This chain connects TRBV4-1 to TRBJ1-5; TRBD1 might be the D (6 bases). With 1 base removed from V and 6 bases from J, the gap between germline ends came to 10 bases. The CDR3 consists of 14 residues. Germline V lookup: CDR1 MGHRA, CDR2 YSYEKL. The CDR3 DNA is TGCGCCAGCAGCCAAGGACAGGTCGTTCAGCCCCAGCATTTT. It yields the protein CASSQGQVVQPQHF.

This sequence joins TRBV7-2 and TRBJ2-5; the D is unclear. Germline V gene lookup returns CDR1 SGHTA and CDR2 FQGNSA. Trimming shortened V by 0 bases and J by 4 bases, and 9 bases separated the two germline ends. The CDR3 has 14 residues. The CDR3 is CASSLAGSRETQYF. The DNA of the CDR3 is TGTGCCAGCAGCTTAGCCGGCAGCAGAGAGACCCAGTACTTC.

The rearrangement links TRBV7-2 to TRBJ1-6; 7 bases fit TRBD1. The CDR3 has 15 amino acids. The J segment lost 10 bases and the V segment lost 2 bases, leaving 8 bases of the junction unmatched. CDR1 and CDR2 from the germline V gene are SGHTA and FQGNSA. CDR3 in DNA: TGTGCCAGCAGCTTACAAGCCGACAGGGAGTCACCCCTCCACTTT. Translating gives CASSLQADRESPLHF.

CDR3 in DNA: TGCAGCGGTAGGAGGGGGAGCACAGATACGCAGTATTTT. It translates to CSGRRGSTDTQYF. The V call is TRBV29-1, the J call TRBJ2-3; D may correspond to TRBD1 or TRBD2 (6 bases each). The germline CDR1 and CDR2 sequences are SQVTM and ANQGSEA. V was cut by 7 bases and J by 0 bases, with 11 bases left in between. The CDR3 contains 13 residues.

The chain combines TRBV30 with TRBJ1-5; D is undetermined. Germline CDR1 is GTSNPN and CDR2 is SVGIG (reference sequence). Trimming removed 0 bases at V and 0 bases at J, with 12 bases between. The CDR3 consists of 16 residues. The CDR3 loop is CAWSVVSAYSNQPQHF. As DNA, the CDR3 is TGTGCCTGGAGTGTTGTGTCAGCTTATAGCAATCAGCCCCAGCATTTT.

The chain joins TRBV4-1 to TRBJ1-1; D unresolved. CDR1 and CDR2 (germline): MGHRA, YSYEKL. V gave up 0 bases and J gave up 3 bases, with 8 bases separating them. The CDR3 spans 14 residues. In DNA form, the CDR3 reads TGCGCCAGCAGCCAAGAGGAGGGTTACACTGAAGCTTTCTTT. Amino acids: CASSQEEGYTEAFF.

This chain uses TRBV9 with TRBJ2-2; D gene ambiguous. This CDR3 is built from 13 residues. CDR1 and CDR2 from the germline V gene are SGDLS and YYNGEE. V was clipped by 6 bases and J by 5 bases, with 11 bases between them. CDR3 residues: CASTPVVTGELFF. In DNA form, the CDR3 reads TGTGCCAGCACCCCGGTGGTAACCGGGGAGCTGTTTTTT.

The chain has TRBV21-1 and TRBJ2-7. TRBV21-1 is a documented pseudogene. This CDR3 has 18 amino acids. The CDR3: CASSNRKGHPLLFYEQYF. The DNA for the CDR3 is TGTGCCAGCAGCAACCGGAAGGGCCACCCACTTCTATTCTACGAGCAGTACTTC.

This clone has a handful of counts. V and J are TRBV5-1 and TRBJ2-7; 7 bases agree with TRBD1. Germline CDR1 is SGHRS and CDR2 is YFSETQ. With V trimmed by 0 bases and J by 0 bases, 6 bases remained unmatched. The CDR3 spans 16 residues. CDR3 DNA sequence: TGCGCCAGCAGCTTGGGGTTGGGACAGATCTCCTACGAGCAGTACTTC. Translated: CASSLGLGQISYEQYF.

In DNA, the CDR3 is TGCGCCAGCAGCCAAGATCTCGGACTCCCTTGGACAGATACGCAGTATTTT. Protein: CASSQDLGLPWTDTQYF. The chain links TRBV4-1 to TRBJ2-3; the D gene is possibly TRBD2 (5 bases). The germline V gene encodes CDR1 MGHRA and CDR2 YSYEKL. The CDR3 length is 17 residues. V dropped 0 bases and J dropped 3 bases, with 16 bases sitting between them.

This clone appeared a few times. The gene calls are TRBV6-1 and TRBJ1-1, with a possible D match to TRBD1 (6 bases). Germline-derived CDR1 and CDR2 are MNHNS and SASEGT. This CDR3 is 13 amino acids long. Deletions cut 8 bases from V and 1 base from J, with 11 bases between. As DNA, the CDR3 is TGTGCCAGCGGATACAGGGAGAACACTGAAGCTTTCTTT. Protein: CASGYRENTEAFF.

J is TRBJ2-3 and V is TRBV5-1, with D possibly matching TRBD2 (5 bases). CDR1 SGHRS and CDR2 YFSETQ come from the germline V gene. The V end lost 4 bases, the J end lost 1 base, and 13 bases lay between the germline ends. This CDR3 region has 15 residues. CDR3 amino acids: CASSTSGAGTDTQYF. CDR3 in DNA: TGCGCCAGCAGCACGTCAGGAGCGGGCACAGATACGCAGTATTTT.

This clone has only a few counts. The chain is built from TRBV6-4 and TRBJ2-6; unclear D gene. The CDR3 is 17 amino acids. V lost 5 bases and J lost 3, with 17 bases in between. From germline, CDR1 is MRHNA and CDR2 SNTAGT. The CDR3 protein is CASSTYAGGGGANVLTF. In DNA, the CDR3 is TGTGCCAGCAGTACCTATGCAGGTGGCGGTGGGGCCAACGTCCTGACTTTC.

The chain uses TRBV7-8 and TRBJ1-3; weak D call: TRBD1 (6 bases). V shed 5 bases and J shed 4 bases, with 12 bases lying between them. The CDR3 extends over 14 amino acids. Germline CDR1 reads SGHVS; CDR2 reads FQNEAQ. The CDR3, as DNA: TGTGCCAGCAGCCCTGACAGGTTCGGAAACACCATATATTTT. Translating gives CASSPDRFGNTIYF.

This clone was picked up one time. This chain links TRBV29-1 with TRBJ1-1, with D possibly being TRBD1 (5 bases). This CDR3 is built from 12 residues. Trimming cost V 3 bases and J 7 bases, with 12 bases left between them. Germline CDR1 reads SQVTM; CDR2 reads ANQGSEA. The CDR3 loop is CSVERGGGEAFF. The CDR3 bases are TGCAGCGTTGAGCGGGGGGGAGGTGAAGCTTTCTTT.

The chain combines TRBV19 with TRBJ2-2; possibly TRBD1 or TRBD2 for D (5 bases each). The V end was cut by 0 bases, the J end by 3 bases, with 11 bases between. The CDR3 is made up of 16 amino acids. Germline CDR1 LNHDA, CDR2 SQIVND (reference sequence). The CDR3 reads CASSIDRGSYTGELFF. The CDR3 nucleotides read TGTGCCAGTAGTATAGATCGGGGCTCGTACACCGGGGAGCTGTTTTTT.

The chain carries TRBV2 and TRBJ2-5, with D maybe TRBD2 (6 bases). The germline V gene has CDR1 SNHLY and CDR2 FYNNEI. The CDR3 covers 14 residues. V was cut by 2 bases and J by 2 bases, with 9 bases left in between. The CDR3, as DNA: TGTGCCAGCAGTGAAACGGCGGGACAAGAGACCCAGTACTTC. This codes for CASSETAGQETQYF.

This clone was counted only a few times. The chain combines TRBV7-2 with TRBJ2-7; a possible D gene is TRBD2 (6 bases). From germline, CDR1 is SGHTA and CDR2 FQGNSA. Trimming took off 2 bases at V and 4 bases at J, with 12 bases between the two ends. The CDR3 totals 14 residues. CDR3: CASSLTGLRYEQYF. DNA of the CDR3: TGTGCCAGCAGCTTAACAGGACTACGATACGAGCAGTACTTC.

The count of this clone is one. The chain uses TRBV9 and TRBJ2-7; 9 nucleotides align to TRBD1. The length of the CDR3 is 17 residues. Germline CDR1 reads SGDLS; CDR2 reads YYNGEE. Trimming removed 4 bases from V and 1 base from J; junction bases left unmatched: 12. The CDR3 nucleotides read TGTGCCAGCAGCCCCGGGACAGGGAGATTAGGATCCTACGAGCAGTACTTC. It encodes CASSPGTGRLGSYEQYF.

The chain has TRBV4-2 and TRBJ2-6; TRBD2 aligns across 8 bases. The CDR3 totals 19 residues. V was clipped by 0 bases and J by 0 bases; unmatched bases: 7. Germline loops: CDR1 LGHNA, CDR2 YNFKEQ. The DNA of the CDR3 is TGTGCCAGCAGCCAAGATTGGGCGGGGGGTGACTCTGGGGCCAACGTCCTGACTTTC. Amino acid sequence: CASSQDWAGGDSGANVLTF.